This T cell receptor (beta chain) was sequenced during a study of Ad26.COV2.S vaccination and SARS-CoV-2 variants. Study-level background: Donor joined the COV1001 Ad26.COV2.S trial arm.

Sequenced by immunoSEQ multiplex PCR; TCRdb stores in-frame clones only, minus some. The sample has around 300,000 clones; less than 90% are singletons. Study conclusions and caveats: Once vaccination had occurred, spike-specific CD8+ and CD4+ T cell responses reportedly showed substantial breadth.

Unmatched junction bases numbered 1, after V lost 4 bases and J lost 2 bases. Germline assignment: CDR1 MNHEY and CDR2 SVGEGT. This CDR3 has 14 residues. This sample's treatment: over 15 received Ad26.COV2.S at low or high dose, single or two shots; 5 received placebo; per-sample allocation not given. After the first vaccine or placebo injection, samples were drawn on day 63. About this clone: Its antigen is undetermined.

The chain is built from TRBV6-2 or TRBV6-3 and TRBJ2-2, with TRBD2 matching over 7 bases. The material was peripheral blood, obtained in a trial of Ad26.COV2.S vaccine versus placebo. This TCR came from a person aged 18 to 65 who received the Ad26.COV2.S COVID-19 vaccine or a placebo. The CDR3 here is CASSWGGNTGELFF. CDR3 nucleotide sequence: TGTGCCAGCAGTTGGGGGGGTAACACCGGGGAGCTGTTTTTT.